These T cell receptor beta chains were read from a single sample in a study of cytomegalovirus exposure and HLA in healthy donors. Repertoires were generated with immunoSEQ multiplex PCR, while TCRdb's copy carries only in-frame clones and drops some. The table shows about 160,000 clones, with about three quarters occurring only once. Sequenced sample: PBMCs. Source of these receptors: a woman in her 30s in good health and CMV-seronegative. The conserved cysteine and the conserved F or W are not part of the CDR3 here. Fields, in order: clone size, V gene, J gene, CDR3 protein. Clone sizes are given selectively: once, few, many, or a class where the clone is expanded.

>.|TRBV10-3|TRBJ1-1
AIRRVGTGHEGTEAF
>.|TRBV7-2|TRBJ2-1
ASSFQGSYNEQF
>.|TRBV6-1|TRBJ1-1
ASKLGAEAF
>.|TRBV11-3|TRBJ1-3
ASSLGVRTVSSGNTIY
>.|TRBV5-8|TRBJ1-1
ASSPRGQGDTEAF
>.|TRBV2|TRBJ1-1
ASRTDSANTEAF
>.|TRBV23-1|TRBJ2-1
ASSSQLQKASGGASSYNEQF
>few|TRBV7-8|TRBJ2-7
FSKQKPAYEQY
>.|TRBV25-1|TRBJ1-1
ASSGRTGDDTEAF
>.|TRBV6-5|TRBJ1-3
ASRPAASSGNTIY
>once|TRBV5-1|TRBJ1-2
ASSPPGVNGYT
>.|TRBV10-3|TRBJ1-2
AISERSLEGSYGYT
>.|TRBV9|TRBJ1-4
ASSVQGSDEKLF
>.|TRBV27|TRBJ1-5
ASRGTGGYQPQH
>.|TRBV6-6|TRBJ2-4
ASSQTGTKNVQY
>once|TRBV5-4|TRBJ1-2
ASSLGTGRGKGYT
>.|TRBV28|TRBJ2-2
ASLGAGTGELF
>few|TRBV5-4|TRBJ2-7
ASSGFPGNEQY
>.|TRBV6-6|TRBJ1-1
ASYMNTEAF
>.|TRBV28|TRBJ1-5
ASSPVLSNQPQH
>.|TRBV7-9|TRBJ1-5
ASSLGQLNQPQH
>.|TRBV29-1|TRBJ2-3
SGGVLATDTQY
>.|TRBV19|TRBJ1-2
ASSIQVNNYGYT
>few|TRBV29-1|TRBJ2-2
SARDYANTGELF
>.|TRBV6-1|TRBJ2-5
ASSASGQGLGTQY
>.|TRBV2|TRBJ1-2
ASSVEGLANYGYT
>.|TRBV28|TRBJ1-4
ASRGPVRKLF
>.|TRBV7-9|TRBJ2-1
ASSDSARRGYNEQF
>.|TRBV6-5|TRBJ1-5
ASRQGPTQPQH
>once|TRBV10-3|TRBJ1-2
AISESGARGTGGYT
>many|TRBV6-6|TRBJ2-3
ASTERGSTDTQY
>.|TRBV29-1|TRBJ1-2
SVDDTYYGYT
>.|TRBV15|TRBJ1-1
ASGGAGSTEAF
>once|TRBV2|TRBJ2-1
ASSEAIRDRPDNEQF
>.|TRBV28|TRBJ2-1
ASSLPPGVRQF
>.|TRBV20-1|TRBJ2-1
SARKGDEQF
>.|TRBV28|TRBJ2-7
ASSFRDRVGYEQY
>.|TRBV6-1|TRBJ1-2
ASSGRLARGSYYGYT
>.|TRBV6-6|TRBJ1-2
ASSQGGVYGYT
>.|TRBV7-8|TRBJ2-2
ASRRLAGGAGELF
>.|TRBV7-9|TRBJ2-7
ASSFGGSSYEQY
>once|TRBV15|TRBJ2-1
ATSRDPLGGSNEQF
>.|TRBV5-1|TRBJ2-5
ASSPGTTQETQY
>.|TRBV5-1|TRBJ1-4
ASSRGTGMLANEKLF
>.|TRBV5-6|TRBJ2-7
ASSLDRVGEQY
>once|TRBV7-9|TRBJ2-3
ASNFGSGVRGTDTQY
>.|TRBV11-2|TRBJ2-1
ASSLEGRTGYDEQF
>many|TRBV4-1|TRBJ1-6
AGGRTNSPLH
>.|TRBV18|TRBJ1-3
ASSPTGRGSGNTIY
>.|TRBV6-5|TRBJ1-1
ASSYGTGRITEAF
>.|TRBV9|TRBJ1-3
ASSVGTTGNTIY
>.|TRBV28|TRBJ1-5
ASLSRQGWNQPQH